The source of this TCR beta chain is a study of T cell repertoires in cytomegalovirus infection. Study-wide results and caveats: Identification of carriers of CMV plus the relevant HLA was achieved through cumulative public TCR beta family frequency. The ex vivo response was dominated by HLA-C-restricted CMV-specific TCR beta clonotypes.

This clonotype has at least ten counts. No antigen is known for it. CDR3 length equals 17 residues. Losses at the gene ends were 5 bases for V and 4 bases for J; bases not matched to a gene: 7. The V gene's germline CDR1 is SGHTA and CDR2 FQGNSA. TCRdb ran MiXCR on the reads and lists one entry per CDR3 protein. Among about 300,000 distinct CDR3 sequences listed, about 9.2% were seen once. This TCR derives from a human donor in good health (CMV status not recorded). Some clones in this sample may be carry-over from other donors' samples. The specimen was PBMCs. V usage is TRBV7-2 and J usage is TRBJ2-3; 15 bases line up with TRBD2. The CDR3 here is CASSTRTSGGAPDTQYF. The CDR3 DNA reads TGTGCCAGCAGCACACGGACTAGCGGGGGGGCCCCAGATACGCAGTATTTT.